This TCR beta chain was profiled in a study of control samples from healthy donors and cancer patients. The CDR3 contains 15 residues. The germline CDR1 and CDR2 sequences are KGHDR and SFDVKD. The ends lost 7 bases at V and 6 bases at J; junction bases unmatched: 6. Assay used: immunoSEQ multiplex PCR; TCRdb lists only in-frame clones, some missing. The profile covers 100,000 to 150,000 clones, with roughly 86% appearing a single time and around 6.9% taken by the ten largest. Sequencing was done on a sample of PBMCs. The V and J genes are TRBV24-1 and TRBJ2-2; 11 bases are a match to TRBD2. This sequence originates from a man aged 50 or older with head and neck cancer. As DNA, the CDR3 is TGTGCCACCAGCTTAGCGGGAGGGCTTTCCGGGGAGCTGTTTTTT. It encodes CATSLAGGLSGELFF.